This T cell receptor beta chain was sequenced for a study of identical twins. Germline V CDR1 and CDR2: SGHVS, FNYEAQ. Trimming stripped 5 bases from V and 3 bases from J, with 19 bases between. The CDR3 loop spans 16 amino acids. TCRdb used MiXCR to reprocess the 5' RACE reads, holding one entry per CDR3 protein. The profile shows under 800,000 distinct CDR3 sequences, around 21% of them singletons. These data also featured in a second study, about T cells expressing NK-cell markers.

The TCR comes from a woman in her late teens or twenties in good health. The chain combines TRBV7-6 with TRBJ2-5, with D possibly TRBD2 on 5 matching bases. The specimen was PBMCs. The CDR3 DNA is TGTGCCAGCAGCCTCGACTATGGGTATGTCGAAGAGACCCAGTACTTC. This encodes CASSLDYGYVEETQYF.